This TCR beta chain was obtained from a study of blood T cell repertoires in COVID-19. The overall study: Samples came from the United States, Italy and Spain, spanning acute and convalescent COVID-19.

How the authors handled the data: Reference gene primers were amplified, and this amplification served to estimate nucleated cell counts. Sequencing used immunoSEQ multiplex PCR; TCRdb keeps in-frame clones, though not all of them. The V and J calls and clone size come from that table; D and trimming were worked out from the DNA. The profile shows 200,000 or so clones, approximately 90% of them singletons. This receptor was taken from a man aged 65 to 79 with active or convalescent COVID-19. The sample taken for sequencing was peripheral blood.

In nucleotides, the CDR3 is TGCGCCAGCAGCTCAGAACCTTCAGGGACAGGAGGAAATACGCAGTATTTT. Amino acids: CASSSEPSGTGGNTQYF. V usage is TRBV5-1 and J usage is TRBJ2-3; 8 bases agree with TRBD1. The CDR3 is made up of 17 amino acids. V shed 3 bases, J shed 7 bases, and the junction held 16 bases outside the gene matches. The germline CDR1 and CDR2 sequences are SGHRS and YFSETQ.